The 9 T cell receptor beta chains below all came from one sample that was sequenced in a study of T cell clonality in common variable immunodeficiency. Profiling relied on immunoSEQ multiplex PCR, and the TCRdb table lists in-frame clones only, not all of them. The sample has about 66,000 clones, none seen only once; the top ten hold 1.5% to 2%. Specimen: peripheral blood mononuclear cells. The receptor set was obtained from a person aged 18 to 70 in good health.

This clone has at least ten counts. Read coverage stops 3 residues before the CDR3 terminus; the germline J gene supplies the remainder. The chain couples TRBV7-2 to TRBJ2-1, with 9 bases lining up with TRBD2. Losses at the gene ends were 10 bases for V and 7 bases for J; bases not matched to a gene: 11. The germline CDR1 and CDR2 sequences are SGHTA and FQGNSA. This CDR3 is built from 14 residues. CDR3 residues: CATQLAGDWNEQFF. Partial CDR3 DNA: TGTGCCACCCAATTAGCGGGAGATTGGAATGAG. The variable domain in full, completed from reference TRBV7-2 and TRBJ2-1, reads GAGVSQSPSNKVTEKGKDVELRCDPISGHTALYWYRQSLGQGLEFLIYFQGNSAPDKSGLPSDRFSAERTGGSVSTLTIQRTQQEDSAVYLCATQLAGDWNEQFFGPGTRLTVL.

This clone was seen many times. The CDR3 end falls 3 residues outside the read, so it is completed with the germline J gene. The chain has TRBV5-1 and TRBJ2-1, with 13 positions matching TRBD2. The CDR3 is made up of 16 amino acids. The V gene end was trimmed by 4 bases and the J gene end by 8 bases; junction bases not matched to a gene: 9. The germline CDR1 and CDR2 sequences are SGHRS and YFSETQ. This chain's CDR3 is CASSEKLAGGIDEQFF. CDR3 bases read: TGCGCCAGCAGCGAAAAACTAGCGGGAGGGATCGATGAG.

This clone showed up many times. The CDR3 end lies 3 residues beyond the end of the read and is filled in from the germline J gene. V gene TRBV10-3 combines with J gene TRBJ2-7; the D gene is possibly TRBD1 (8 bases). This CDR3 is 17 amino acids long. The germline V gene encodes CDR1 ENHRY and CDR2 SYGVKD. Trimming cost V 4 bases and J 3 bases, with 22 bases left between them. This CDR3 is CAISGGTGPSGGYEQYF. CDR3 DNA, as far as it was read: TGTGCCATCAGTGGAGGGACAGGACCTTCGGGGGGCTACGAG.

In its sample, this clone was seen many times. Coverage ceases 3 residues before the CDR3 finishes, and the germline J gene fills in the end. The rearrangement joins TRBV19 to TRBJ1-1; D gene unclear. Germline V gives CDR1 LNHDA, CDR2 SQIVND (reference sequence). V was clipped by 0 bases and J by 3 bases, with 11 bases between them. The CDR3 covers 15 residues. The DNA read from the CDR3 is TGTGCCAGTAGTATAGATCCCCGGGGAGACACTGAA. It codes for CASSIDPRGDTE. The CDR3 as a whole reads CASSIDPRGDTEAFF.

This clone was seen ten or more times. The read ends 3 residues early relative to the CDR3; the germline J gene fills the gap. The chain recombines TRBV10-1 with TRBJ2-7; D is possibly TRBD2 (5 bases). CDR1 is WNHNN and CDR2 is SYGVQD in the germline V gene (reference sequence). Trimming removed 6 bases at V and 6 bases at J, with 12 bases between. CDR3 length: 12 residues. Incomplete CDR3 DNA: TGCGCCAGCAGCCGCACTAGTGGCGAG. Translating it yields CASSRTSGE. The full CDR3 protein is CASSRTSGEQYF.

This clone was counted at least ten times. Coverage ceases 3 residues before the CDR3 finishes, and the germline J gene fills in the end. The rearrangement links TRBV28 to TRBJ2-1, with 10 bases aligning to TRBD2. This CDR3 region has 16 residues. V was pared by 5 bases and J by 4 bases, with 8 bases of the junction left unmatched. From germline, CDR1 is MDHEN and CDR2 SYDVKM. The chain's CDR3 is CASSPMGAGGYNEQFF. Incomplete CDR3 DNA: TGTGCCAGCAGTCCCATGGGAGCGGGAGGGTACAATGAG.

This clone has ten or more counts. CDR3 bases read: TGTGCCAGTAGTCCTCCGGGACAGGGTGACTATGGC. Protein product: CASSPPGQGDYG. The CDR3 reads in full as CASSPPGQGDYGYTF. The chain links TRBV19 to TRBJ1-2, with TRBD1 identical over 9 bases. The read terminates 3 residues ahead of where the CDR3 ends, so the germline J gene completes it. The CDR3 covers 15 residues. Germline values: CDR1 LNHDA, CDR2 SQIVND (reference sequence). The trim removed 5 bases at V and 3 bases at J, leaving 7 bases unmatched.

This clone occurred many times. The read is 3 residues too short to cover the CDR3 end, so that end is filled in from the germline J gene. The chain is built from TRBV20-1 and TRBJ2-7, with D perhaps matching TRBD1 (6 bases). This CDR3 is built from 12 residues. Germline V lookup: CDR1 DFQATT, CDR2 SNEGSKA (reference sequence). V lost 5 bases and J lost 5, with 13 bases in between. This chain's CDR3 is CSALKQGNEQYF. The sequenced CDR3 bases are TGCAGTGCTTTAAAACAGGGAAACGAG.

Many counts were recorded for this clone. The missing CDR3 end, 3 residues past where the read stops, is filled in from the germline J gene. The rearrangement uses TRBV28 and TRBJ2-1; maybe TRBD2 (6 bases). CDR1 MDHEN and CDR2 SYDVKM come from the germline V gene. CDR3 length: 15 residues. Between the trimmed V and J ends, which lost 5 bases and 4 bases, there was a span of 15 bases. CDR3 DNA (partial): TGTGCCAGCAGTCTTAGCAAGGACTATTACAATGAG. Amino acids: CASSLSKDYYNE. The complete CDR3 reads CASSLSKDYYNEQFF.